One sample yielded the 15 T cell receptor beta chains listed below, sequenced in a study of T cells after posttransplantation cyclophosphamide. A marrow graft followed busulfan-fludarabine conditioning, with cyclophosphamide on days +3 and +4. TCRdb's table, derived via immunoSEQ multiplex PCR, lists solely in-frame clones and lacks some. The sample carries about 18,000 clones, around 73% recorded once. Specimen: CD8+ T cells sorted from PBMCs, collected approximately 1,900 days after a stem cell transplant with posttransplant cyclophosphamide. The source of these receptors is a female patient in her thirties or forties who received an allogeneic stem cell transplant from a related donor, was CMV-positive, and had no GVHD. Some T cells may have originated in the graft donor.

The chain has TRBV5-6 and TRBJ2-2, with a possible D match to TRBD1 (5 bases). V was pared by 1 base and J by 2 bases, with 12 bases between. The germline gives CDR1 SGHDT, CDR2 YYEEEE. The CDR3 runs to 16 residues. The CDR3 spells CASSLRRQGNTGELFF. The DNA for the CDR3 is TGTGCCAGCAGCTTGAGGCGCCAGGGCAACACCGGGGAGCTGTTTTTT.

This clone showed up just once. The CDR3 loop reads CASSLEGPSVVQWELFF. CDR3 coding DNA: TGTGCCAGCAGCTTAGAAGGCCCTAGCGTTGTTCAGTGGGAGCTGTTTTTT. This rearrangement joins TRBV7-2 to TRBJ2-2; D is perhaps TRBD2 (6 bases). This CDR3 region has 17 residues. The V end lost 1 base, the J end lost 9 bases, and 21 bases lay between the germline ends. Germline V lookup: CDR1 SGHTA, CDR2 FQGNSA.

The chain recombines TRBV5-1 with TRBJ2-1; a weak D match, TRBD2 (7 bases). The germline gives CDR1 SGHRS, CDR2 YFSETQ. Trimming took 2 bases from V and 15 from J, leaving 12 bases between them. CDR3 size: 11 residues. The CDR3 region is CASSFTGGLFF. The CDR3 DNA reads TGCGCCAGCAGCTTTACGGGGGGCTTGTTCTTC. Drawing the rest from reference TRBV5-1 and TRBJ2-1, the complete variable domain is KAGVTQTPRYLIKTRGQQVTLSCSPISGHRSVSWYQQTPGQGLQFLFEYFSETQRNKGNFPGRFSGRQFSNSRSEMNVSTLELGDSALYLCASSFTGGLFFGPGTRLTVL.

V usage is TRBV7-2 and J usage is TRBJ2-5; no definite D call. The V gene's germline CDR1 is SGHTA and CDR2 FQGNSA. This CDR3 contains 14 residues. The V gene lost 2 bases and the J gene lost 4 bases, with 11 bases spanning the gap. CDR3 sequence (DNA): TGTGCCAGCAGCTTAAGCTCGTTTGGAGAGACCCAGTACTTC. Translated: CASSLSSFGETQYF.

The CDR3 DNA is TGTGCCACCAGCTACGGGTCGGGGGGGCTCAATGAGCAGTTCTTC. This codes for CATSYGSGGLNEQFF. The V and J genes are TRBV15 and TRBJ2-1; TRBD2 matches 8 bases. Germline assignment: CDR1 LNHNV and CDR2 YYDKDF (reference sequence). V dropped 5 bases and J dropped 6; count of bases not matched to a gene: 9. The CDR3 length is 15 residues.

The rearrangement joins TRBV7-8 to TRBJ2-3; TRBD2 matches at 12 bases. CDR1 and CDR2 from the germline V gene are SGHVS and FQNEAQ. Trimming cost V 2 bases and J 3 bases; bases outside gene matches: 9. The CDR3 runs to 18 residues. This CDR3 is CASSLRLAGAMGTDTQYF. CDR3 sequence (DNA): TGTGCCAGCAGCTTAAGACTAGCGGGGGCAATGGGTACAGATACGCAGTATTTT.

The rearrangement uses TRBV6-5 and TRBJ2-7; 9 bases align to TRBD2. The CDR3 consists of 15 residues. The trim removed 0 bases at V and 1 base at J, leaving 1 base unmatched. Germline V CDR1 and CDR2: MNHEY, SVGAGI. CDR3 sequence (DNA): TGTGCCAGCAGTTACTCTACTAGCGGGTCCTACGAGCAGTACTTC. Translated: CASSYSTSGSYEQYF.

The chain employs TRBV6-1 and TRBJ2-3, with TRBD2 matching 12 bases. Per germline, CDR1 MNHNS and CDR2 SASEGT. CDR3 length equals 17 residues. Trimming removed 2 bases from V and 2 bases from J; junction bases left unmatched: 5. For the CDR3, the DNA is TGTGCCAGCAGTGAATCGACTAGCGGGGGAATCACAGATACGCAGTATTTT. Amino acids: CASSESTSGGITDTQYF.

The genes are TRBV28 and TRBJ2-7, with D possibly matching TRBD1 (5 bases). V was shortened by 5 bases and J by 1 base, with 18 bases between the two germline ends. In germline, CDR1 is MDHEN, CDR2 SYDVKM. The CDR3 covers 16 residues. The CDR3 loop reads CASSPFQGYGSYEQYF. The CDR3 DNA follows: TGTGCCAGCAGTCCGTTCCAGGGATATGGGTCCTACGAGCAGTACTTC.

The chain employs TRBV7-9 and TRBJ1-4; TRBD1 matches 8 bases. Germline trimming cut 4 bases from V and 4 bases from J; bases unmatched to any gene: 5. Germline assignment: CDR1 SEHNR and CDR2 FQNEAQ (reference sequence). The length of the CDR3 is 15 residues. The CDR3 spells CASSSYRGGNEKLFF. In DNA, the CDR3 is TGTGCCAGCAGCTCTTACAGGGGGGGTAATGAAAAACTGTTTTTT. The whole variable domain, remainder taken from reference TRBV7-9 and TRBJ1-4, is DTGVSQNPRHKITKRGQNVTFRCDPISEHNRLYWYRQTLGQGPEFLTYFQNEAQLEKSRLLSDRFSAERPKGSFSTLEIQRTEQGDSAMYLCASSSYRGGNEKLFFGSGTQLSVL.

The rearrangement links TRBV6-5 to TRBJ2-3, with 7 bases lining up with TRBD2. The CDR3 sequence is 15 residues long. Germline CDR1 is MNHEY and CDR2 is SVGAGI. The V segment lost 6 bases and the J segment 3 bases; nucleotides outside the gene matches: 9. The CDR3: CASRQTSQMTDTQYF. The CDR3 nucleotides read TGTGCCAGCAGGCAGACTAGCCAGATGACAGATACGCAGTATTTT.

The J gene is TRBJ1-1, the V gene TRBV4-1; perhaps TRBD1 as D (5 bases). This CDR3 is 15 amino acids long. From germline, CDR1 is MGHRA and CDR2 YSYEKL. Trimming removed 5 bases from V and 4 bases from J, with 17 bases in between. This CDR3 reads CASSFRQGGGTEAFF. CDR3 in DNA: TGCGCCAGCAGCTTCCGTCAGGGAGGAGGCACTGAAGCTTTCTTT.

DNA for the CDR3: TGTGCCAGCAGCCCACATACTAGCGGGGGTCATCCTCTATACAATGAGCAGTTCTTC. This codes for CASSPHTSGGHPLYNEQFF. The V and J genes are TRBV11-2 and TRBJ2-1; 11 nucleotides match TRBD2. V trimming: 5 bases; J trimming: 4 bases; junction bases outside the gene matches: 16. Germline CDR1 reads SGHAT; CDR2 reads FQNNGV. CDR3 size: 19 residues.

This sequence joins TRBV18 and TRBJ1-3, with D maybe TRBD1 (6 bases). CDR3 length equals 15 residues. Germline V lookup: CDR1 KGHSH, CDR2 LQKENI. Deletions cut 4 bases from V and 1 base from J, with 11 bases between. The chain's CDR3 is CASSLAGDSGNTIYF. CDR3 DNA: TGTGCCAGCTCACTCGCAGGGGATTCTGGAAACACCATATATTTT.

The chain carries TRBV19 and TRBJ1-1; 8 bases are shared with TRBD1. Germline CDR1 LNHDA, CDR2 SQIVND (reference sequence). CDR3 length equals 15 residues. Germline trimming cut 3 bases from V and 5 bases from J; bases unmatched to any gene: 8. The CDR3 spells CASSIGQGLRTEAFF. The CDR3 region has the DNA TGTGCCAGTAGTATCGGACAGGGTTTACGGACTGAAGCTTTCTTT.